This passage covers 30 T cell receptor beta chains from one sample sequenced in a study of CD8+CD57+ T cells in acquired aplastic anemia. Patients chosen for sequencing had CD8+CD57+ cells that had expanded, as shown by flow cytometry. According to the study, genomic DNA was the template for TCR beta VDJ and CDR3 profiling. Each CDR3 protein is one row after TCRdb ran MiXCR on the reads. Of some 200,000 distinct CDR3 sequences detected, about half appear once; the ten largest clones hold approximately 20%. Sequenced: sorted CD4+, CD8+, or CD8+CD57+ T cells (not recorded which) from PBMCs. These receptor sequences come from a human donor with aplastic anemia.

About this clonotype: A much larger clone differs from this one at a single base, so this may be a read error. The genes are TRBV5-5 and TRBJ1-6; no firm D call. The CDR3 is 15 residues long. Germline loops: CDR1 SGHKS, CDR2 YYEKEE (reference sequence). V shed 4 bases and J shed 9 bases, with 17 bases lying between them. DNA for the CDR3: TGTGCCAGCAGCAGTTCGCCAGGCCGGGGTTCACCCCTCCACTTT. Translating it yields CASSSSPGRGSPLHF. The whole variable domain, remainder taken from reference TRBV5-5 and TRBJ1-6, is DAGVTQSPTHLIKTRGQQVTLRCSPISGHKSVSWYQQVLGQGPQFIFQYYEKEERGRGNFPDRFSARQFPNYSSELNVNALLLGDSALYLCASSSSPGRGSPLHFGNGTRLTVT.

This clonotype has at least ten counts. This sequence joins TRBV20-1 and TRBJ2-1, with TRBD2 matching 15 bases. The CDR3 is made up of 14 amino acids. Germline CDR1 DFQATT, CDR2 SNEGSKA (reference sequence). With V trimmed by 5 bases and J by 7 bases, 3 bases remained unmatched. In DNA, the CDR3 is TGCAGTGCTGCGGGACTAGCGGGGGGTAATGAGCAGTTCTTC. This codes for CSAAGLAGGNEQFF.

Note on this clonotype: Possible read error: a much larger clone is one base away. This chain links TRBV19 with TRBJ2-7; 8 bases are shared with TRBD2. CDR1 and CDR2 (germline): LNHDA, SQIVND (reference sequence). With 9 bases clipped from V and 0 bases from J, the junction kept 10 bases outside the gene matches. There are 15 residues in the CDR3. The DNA of the CDR3 is TGTGCCAGCGCCCGGGGGGGGGTGATCTCCTACGAGCAGTACTTC. The encoded protein is CASARGGVISYEQYF. Complete variable domain (other parts from reference TRBV19 and TRBJ2-7): DGGITQSPKYLFRKEGQNVTLSCEQNLNHDAMYWYRQDPGQGLRLIYYSQIVNDFQKGDIAEGYSVSREKKESFPLTVTSAQKNPTAFYLCASARGGVISYEQYFGPGTRLTVT.

This clonotype was detected once. The CDR3 loop reads CASSHGIYNEQFF. The CDR3 DNA reads as TGTGCCAGCAGCCACGGGATCTACAATGAGCAGTTCTTC. The rearrangement joins TRBV7-3 to TRBJ2-1; TRBD2 might be the D (5 bases). V dropped 5 bases and J dropped 3 bases, with 8 bases sitting between them. The CDR3 runs 13 residues. Per germline, CDR1 SGHTA and CDR2 FQGTGA.

This clonotype was seen once. The chain joins TRBV15 to TRBJ2-3; tentative D call: TRBD2 (5 bases). The germline V gene has CDR1 LNHNV and CDR2 YYDKDF (reference sequence). V was trimmed by 1 base and J by 5 bases, leaving 10 bases between them. The CDR3 is 14 amino acids. The CDR3 region has the DNA TGTGCCACCAGCAGAGGGGGAGTTGGAGATACGCAGTATTTT. Translation gives CATSRGGVGDTQYF.

The CDR3: CASSWGSTSSDTGELFF. CDR3 DNA sequence: TGTGCCAGCAGTTGGGGGAGTACGTCGTCGGACACCGGGGAGCTGTTTTTT. The chain couples TRBV6-5 to TRBJ2-2; D might be TRBD1 or TRBD2, each matching 5 bases. The V gene lost 4 bases and the J gene lost 3 bases, with 18 bases spanning the gap. Germline V gene lookup returns CDR1 MNHEY and CDR2 SVGAGI. This CDR3 has 17 residues.

This clonotype was observed at least ten times. This chain joins TRBV5-1 and TRBJ2-7, with D possibly matching TRBD1 (5 bases). V was pared by 0 bases and J by 7 bases, with 11 bases between. Germline loops: CDR1 SGHRS, CDR2 YFSETQ. This CDR3 comprises 13 residues. In DNA form, the CDR3 reads TGCGCCAGCAGCTTGGACCAGGGTAGTGAGCAGTACTTC. Its translation: CASSLDQGSEQYF.

The table lists this clonotype with many counts. V gene TRBV10-1 combines with J gene TRBJ2-4, with 9 nucleotides matching TRBD1. CDR1 WNHNN and CDR2 SYGVQD come from the germline V gene (reference sequence). The CDR3 spans 16 residues. Trimming at V came to 6 bases and at J to 7 bases, leaving 13 bases not matched to a gene. The CDR3 sequence: CASSHYPGTGNNIQYF. Written as DNA, the CDR3 is TGCGCCAGCAGCCACTATCCCGGGACAGGGAATAACATTCAGTACTTC.

V and J are TRBV5-4 and TRBJ1-6; no clear D gene. V dropped 10 bases and J dropped 4 bases, with 21 bases sitting between them. This CDR3 comprises 16 residues. CDR1 is SGHNT and CDR2 is YYREEE in the germline V gene (reference sequence). CDR3 protein: CAPYTYRHTYNSPLHF. CDR3 DNA sequence: TGTGCCCCCTACACGTACAGACACACATATAATTCACCCCTCCACTTT.

This clonotype was recorded once. V is TRBV5-1 and J is TRBJ2-7; no definite D call. Germline CDR1 SGHRS, CDR2 YFSETQ. This CDR3 comprises 16 residues. Trimming took 4 bases from V and 6 from J, leaving 23 bases between them. The CDR3 DNA sequence: TGCGCCAGCAGCCCGGCTTCGTTTGCGTACCGTGGCGAGCAGTACTTC. Translation: CASSPASFAYRGEQYF.

This clonotype is judged medium-sized. This sequence joins TRBV29-1 and TRBJ1-2; 7 bases agree with TRBD1. J lost 6 bases, V lost 6 bases, and 10 bases had no gene match. Germline CDR1 and CDR2: SQVTM and ANQGSEA. CDR3 size: 13 residues. This CDR3 is CSVQGGSGNGYTF. CDR3 DNA sequence: TGCAGCGTCCAAGGGGGCAGTGGGAATGGCTACACCTTC.

The table lists this clonotype with many counts. The chain joins TRBV6-1 to TRBJ1-1; D uncertain. CDR3 size: 12 residues. V was shortened by 8 bases and J by 0 bases, with 7 bases between the two germline ends. The V gene's germline CDR1 is MNHNS and CDR2 SASEGT. DNA for the CDR3: TGTGCCAGCTGGATCATGAACACTGAAGCTTTCTTT. Its translation: CASWIMNTEAFF.

Note on this clonotype: Mismatch with germline at one junction end may stem from a read error. The chain uses TRBV5-1 and TRBJ2-7; TRBD1 aligns across 11 bases. The CDR3 totals 16 residues. The V gene's germline CDR1 is SGHRS and CDR2 YFSETQ. The CDR3 nucleotides are TGTGCCAGCAGCTTCGTGGGACAGGGGGTTCCCTACGAGCAGTACTTC. As protein: CASSFVGQGVPYEQYF.

To note about this clonotype: One end of the junction is discordant with germline, which a read error may explain. The CDR3 region has the DNA TGCAGTGCTAGACCCCCACCAGGGTATCTCCGCCATAGCAATCGGCCCCAGCATTTT. It codes for CSARPPPGYLRHSNRPQHF. The V call is TRBV20-1, the J call TRBJ1-5; TRBD1 might be the D (5 bases). Germline V gene sequence: CDR1 DFQATT, CDR2 SNEGSKA (reference sequence). This CDR3 has 19 residues.

This clonotype was recorded once. This chain connects TRBV15 to TRBJ2-7; D is unclear. V dropped 3 bases and J dropped 2 bases, with 11 bases sitting between them. This CDR3 is built from 14 residues. CDR1 is LNHNV, CDR2 YYDKDF, per germline (reference sequence). The DNA for the CDR3 is TGTGCCACCAGCAGCCTCGGTGGAGCCTACGAGCAGTACTTC. It is translated as CATSSLGGAYEQYF.

This clonotype has a handful of counts. This chain connects TRBV18 to TRBJ1-6; a possible D gene is TRBD1 (5 bases). Between the trimmed V and J ends, which lost 5 bases and 5 bases, there was a span of 16 bases. The germline gives CDR1 KGHSH, CDR2 LQKENI. This CDR3 has 16 residues. The CDR3 protein is CASSSGQPGNNSPLHF. The CDR3 nucleotides are TGTGCCAGCTCATCCGGACAACCGGGCAATAATTCACCCCTCCACTTT.

J is TRBJ2-3 and V is TRBV7-2; weak D call: TRBD2 (6 bases). Germline loops: CDR1 SGHTA, CDR2 FQGNSA. Trimming took off 4 bases at V and 6 bases at J, with 8 bases between the two ends. This CDR3 region has 12 residues. CDR3 in DNA: TGTGCCAGCAGCTGGGGGGTTGATACGCAGTATTTT. It yields the protein CASSWGVDTQYF. The variable domain in full, with the rest retrieved from reference TRBV7-2 and TRBJ2-3, is GAGVSQSPSNKVTEKGKDVELRCDPISGHTALYWYRQSLGQGLEFLIYFQGNSAPDKSGLPSDRFSAERTGGSVSTLTIQRTQQEDSAVYLCASSWGVDTQYFGPGTRLTVL.

The rearrangement joins TRBV11-1 to TRBJ1-2; 9 nucleotides match TRBD1. CDR3 length equals 20 residues. Trimming removed 4 bases from V and 2 bases from J; junction bases left unmatched: 20. Germline CDR1 is SGHAT and CDR2 is FQDESV (reference sequence). This CDR3 is CASSWFPKTYRQGENYGYTF. CDR3 coding DNA: TGTGCCAGCAGCTGGTTCCCAAAAACCTACAGACAGGGGGAAAACTATGGCTACACCTTC.

This clonotype was seen ten or more times. The chain joins TRBV5-1 to TRBJ1-2, with 9 bases aligning to TRBD1. The CDR3 contains 14 residues. J was trimmed by 8 bases and V by 3 bases; bases with no gene match: 8. Germline CDR1 and CDR2: SGHRS and YFSETQ. CDR3 in amino acids: CASSSGQGFGGYTF. For the CDR3, the DNA is TGCGCCAGCAGCTCTGGACAGGGGTTTGGGGGCTACACCTTC.

There are a few counts of this clonotype. The J gene is TRBJ1-3, the V gene TRBV6-6; 7 nucleotides agree with TRBD1. CDR3 length: 16 residues. CDR1 is MNHNY and CDR2 is SVGAGI in the germline V gene (reference sequence). Trimming cost V 6 bases and J 0 bases; bases outside gene matches: 8. The CDR3 coding sequence is TGTGCCAGCAGGGACGGACAGGCAGGCTCTGGAAACACCATATATTTT. Its protein product is CASRDGQAGSGNTIYF.

This clonotype appeared many times. This rearrangement joins TRBV20-1 to TRBJ2-7; 14 bases map to TRBD2. Germline trimming cut 6 bases from V and 0 bases from J; bases unmatched to any gene: 7. CDR3 length: 16 residues. Germline values: CDR1 DFQATT, CDR2 SNEGSKA (reference sequence). CDR3 in DNA: TGCAGTGCCTCCGGGACTAGCGGGAGAACCTCCTACGAGCAGTACTTC. This encodes CSASGTSGRTSYEQYF.

The chain couples TRBV7-9 to TRBJ2-7; tentative D call: TRBD1 (5 bases). In germline, CDR1 is SEHNR, CDR2 FQNEAQ (reference sequence). This CDR3 has 13 amino acids. V lost 9 bases and J lost 6, with 18 bases in between. CDR3 protein: CASSISRESEQYF. DNA for the CDR3: TGTGCCAGTAGTATCAGCAGGGAAAGCGAGCAGTACTTC. Using reference TRBV7-9 and TRBJ2-7 for the parts outside the CDR3, the full variable domain is DTGVSQNPRHKITKRGQNVTFRCDPISEHNRLYWYRQTLGQGPEFLTYFQNEAQLEKSRLLSDRFSAERPKGSFSTLEIQRTEQGDSAMYLCASSISRESEQYFGPGTRLTVT.

Many counts were recorded for this clonotype. The J gene is TRBJ1-6, the V gene TRBV19; D gene ambiguous. CDR1 LNHDA and CDR2 SQIVND come from the germline V gene (reference sequence). V was clipped by 6 bases and J by 7 bases, with 10 bases between them. The CDR3 extends over 13 amino acids. As DNA, the CDR3 is TGTGCCAGTAGCCAAGGACGGAATTCACCCCTCCACTTT. As protein: CASSQGRNSPLHF.

The table lists this clonotype with many counts. J is TRBJ1-1 and V is TRBV19; D might be TRBD1 (5 bases). CDR3 length: 15 residues. Germline loops: CDR1 LNHDA, CDR2 SQIVND (reference sequence). Trimming stripped 4 bases from V and 1 base from J, with 13 bases between. CDR3 sequence: CASSKRAGPNTEAFF. Written as DNA, the CDR3 is TGTGCCAGTAGTAAAAGGGCAGGGCCGAACACTGAAGCTTTCTTT. Filled out from reference TRBV19 and TRBJ1-1, the complete variable domain reads DGGITQSPKYLFRKEGQNVTLSCEQNLNHDAMYWYRQDPGQGLRLIYYSQIVNDFQKGDIAEGYSVSREKKESFPLTVTSAQKNPTAFYLCASSKRAGPNTEAFFGQGTRLTVV.

This clonotype occurred many times. The chain uses TRBV6-1 and TRBJ1-1, with D perhaps matching TRBD1 (6 bases). The ends were cut back, 2 bases at V and 10 bases at J, with 17 bases in the middle. This CDR3 spans 14 amino acids. In germline, CDR1 is MNHNS, CDR2 SASEGT. The CDR3 here is CASSELGGGWVAFF. The CDR3, as DNA: TGTGCCAGCAGTGAATTGGGAGGGGGTTGGGTAGCTTTCTTT.

Ten or more counts support this clonotype. The chain uses TRBV5-1 and TRBJ2-7; TRBD1 might be the D (6 bases). V was clipped by 4 bases and J by 0 bases, with 14 bases between them. The CDR3 is made up of 15 amino acids. The germline V gene encodes CDR1 SGHRS and CDR2 YFSETQ. CDR3 coding DNA: TGCGCCAGCAGCCCCGGGACAAGGAGCTCCTACGAGCAGTACTTC. Its protein is CASSPGTRSSYEQYF.

The chain employs TRBV19 and TRBJ1-5; D may be TRBD1 (6 bases). CDR1 and CDR2 (germline): LNHDA, SQIVND (reference sequence). This CDR3 has 17 amino acids. Deletions cut 6 bases from V and 1 base from J, with 19 bases between. CDR3 sequence reads: CASSAILQGGSNQPQHF. CDR3 DNA: TGTGCCAGTAGCGCAATCCTACAGGGAGGGAGCAATCAGCCCCAGCATTTT.

This clonotype was seen at least ten times. This chain uses TRBV20-1 with TRBJ1-6; 9 bases fit TRBD1. CDR1 and CDR2 from the germline V gene are DFQATT and SNEGSKA (reference sequence). This CDR3 has 18 residues. The junction had 13 bases not matched to a gene; V was cut back by 0 bases and J by 7 bases. CDR3 in amino acids: CSARDEWTGVLYNSPLHF. The DNA for the CDR3 is TGCAGTGCTAGAGACGAGTGGACAGGGGTCCTATACAATTCACCCCTCCACTTT.

This clonotype was picked up one time. The chain carries TRBV4-1 and TRBJ2-7, with D possibly matching TRBD2 (5 bases). The V gene's germline CDR1 is MGHRA and CDR2 YSYEKL. This CDR3 is 15 amino acids long. V was clipped by 2 bases and J by 7 bases, with 18 bases between them. The chain's CDR3 is CASSQPGSGRGEQYF. DNA for the CDR3: TGCGCCAGCAGCCAACCGGGGTCCGGGCGTGGGGAGCAGTACTTC.

With respect to this clonotype: A much larger clonotype is one base distant, so this may be a read error. The chain is built from TRBV13 and TRBJ1-4; D might be TRBD1 (6 bases). The germline CDR1 and CDR2 sequences are PRHDT and FYEKMQ (reference sequence). The CDR3 runs to 14 residues. The CDR3 loop is CASSFRGANEKLSF. In DNA, the CDR3 is TGTGCCAGCAGCTTTCGGGGGGCTAATGAAAAACTGTCTTTT.